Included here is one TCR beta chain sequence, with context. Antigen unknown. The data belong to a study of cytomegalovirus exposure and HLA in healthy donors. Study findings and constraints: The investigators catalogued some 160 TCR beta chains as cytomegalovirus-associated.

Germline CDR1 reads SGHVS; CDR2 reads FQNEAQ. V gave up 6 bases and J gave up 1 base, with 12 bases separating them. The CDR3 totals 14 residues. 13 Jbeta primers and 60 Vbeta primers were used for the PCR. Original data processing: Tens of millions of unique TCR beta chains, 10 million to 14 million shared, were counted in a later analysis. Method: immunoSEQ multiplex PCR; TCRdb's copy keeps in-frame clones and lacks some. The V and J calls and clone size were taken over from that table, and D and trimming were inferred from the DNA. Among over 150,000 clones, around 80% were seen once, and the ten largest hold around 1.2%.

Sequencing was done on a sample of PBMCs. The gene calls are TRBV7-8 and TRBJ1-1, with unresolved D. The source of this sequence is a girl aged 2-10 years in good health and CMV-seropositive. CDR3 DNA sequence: TGTGCCAGCAGGACTAAGTCAGGGAACACTGAAGCTTTCTTT. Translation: CASRTKSGNTEAFF.